These T cell receptor beta chains were read from a single sample in a study of blood T cell repertoires in COVID-19. Only in-frame clones appear in the TCRdb table, and some are missing; sequencing was by immunoSEQ multiplex PCR. The profile shows around 150,000 clones, about 80% of them singletons. The sample taken for sequencing was PBMCs or T cells enriched from blood (not recorded which). The receptors shown here come from a woman aged 55 to 70 who had recovered from COVID-19. CDR3s include the opening cysteine and the closing phenylalanine or tryptophan. The D gene is left open where the match is weak. A clone size is listed for some rows: how often the clone was seen (once, few, many), or a class if it is expanded.

>TRBD2|TRBV6-4|.|14|TRBJ2-3
CASRAGASTDTQYF
TGTGCCAGCAGAGCGGGGGCCAGCACAGATACGCAGTATTTT
>TRBD2|TRBV4-1|.|16|TRBJ2-5
CASSQGGLTRVETQYF
TGCGCCAGCAGCCAAGGGGGACTAACCAGGGTAGAGACCCAGTACTTC
>TRBD1|TRBV5-1|.|15|TRBJ1-1
CASSFADRGVTEAFF
TGCGCCAGCAGCTTCGCCGACAGGGGTGTCACTGAAGCTTTCTTT
>TRBD2|TRBV19|.|13|TRBJ2-7
CASGAGGLYEQYF
TGTGCCAGTGGAGCGGGGGGGCTTTACGAGCAGTACTTC
>TRBD1|TRBV3-1/TRBV3-2|.|17|TRBJ1-2
CASRAGGLQGARDGYTF
TGTGCCAGCAGGGCGGGAGGGCTCCAGGGGGCTAGGGATGGCTACACCTTC
>TRBD1|TRBV28|.|15|TRBJ1-5
CASSSTGGQHQPQHF
TGTGCCAGCAGTTCGACAGGGGGCCAACATCAGCCCCAGCATTTT
>TRBD2|TRBV5-6|.|15|TRBJ2-3
CASSRGAGGADTQYF
TGTGCCAGCAGCCGCGGAGCGGGGGGAGCAGATACGCAGTATTTT
>.|TRBV19|many|15|TRBJ1-5
CASSNAAYSNQPQHF
TGTGCCAGTAGTAACGCAGCGTATAGCAATCAGCCCCAGCATTTT
>TRBD1|TRBV3-1/TRBV3-2|once|13|TRBJ1-2
CASSFRDSYGYTF
TGTGCCAGCAGCTTCCGGGACAGCTATGGCTACACCTTC
>.|TRBV9|.|16|TRBJ2-1
CASSVGGSSSYNEQFF
TGTGCCAGCAGCGTAGGTGGGAGTAGCTCCTACAATGAGCAGTTCTTC
>.|TRBV7-8|.|15|TRBJ2-5
CASSLLTSQQETQYF
TGTGCCAGCAGCTTATTAACTAGCCAACAAGAGACCCAGTACTTC
>TRBD2|TRBV27|.|18|TRBJ2-1
CASSLSTLAGGPYNEQFF
TGTGCCAGCAGTTTATCAACGCTAGCGGGGGGGCCCTACAATGAGCAGTTCTTC
>TRBD1|TRBV19|.|14|TRBJ2-7
CASTGDRNSYEQYF
TGTGCCAGCACCGGGGACAGGAACTCCTACGAGCAGTACTTC
>TRBD1|TRBV27|.|13|TRBJ1-2
CASRGTGGYGYTF
TGTGCCAGCAGGGGGACAGGCGGCTATGGCTACACCTTC
>.|TRBV9|.|15|TRBJ2-3
CASSDQTTRTDTQYF
TGTGCCAGCAGCGATCAGACTACGCGCACAGATACGCAGTATTTT
>.|TRBV2|.|15|TRBJ2-7
CASSNTGAISYEQYF
TGTGCCAGCAGTAACACAGGAGCTATATCCTACGAGCAGTACTTC
>TRBD2|TRBV6-5|once|15|TRBJ2-1
CASRPQGLAGGEQFF
TGTGCCAGCAGACCCCAGGGGCTAGCGGGGGGTGAGCAGTTCTTC
>.|TRBV5-1|.|14|TRBJ1-1
CASRSTPGYTEAFF
TGCGCCAGCAGATCCACCCCCGGGTACACTGAAGCTTTCTTT
>.|TRBV2|.|13|TRBJ1-5
CASLQGGNQPQHF
TGTGCCAGCCTACAGGGCGGCAATCAGCCCCAGCATTTT
>TRBD1|TRBV10-3|.|14|TRBJ2-3
CAIGRTGNTDTQYF
TGTGCCATCGGAAGGACAGGGAACACAGATACGCAGTATTTT